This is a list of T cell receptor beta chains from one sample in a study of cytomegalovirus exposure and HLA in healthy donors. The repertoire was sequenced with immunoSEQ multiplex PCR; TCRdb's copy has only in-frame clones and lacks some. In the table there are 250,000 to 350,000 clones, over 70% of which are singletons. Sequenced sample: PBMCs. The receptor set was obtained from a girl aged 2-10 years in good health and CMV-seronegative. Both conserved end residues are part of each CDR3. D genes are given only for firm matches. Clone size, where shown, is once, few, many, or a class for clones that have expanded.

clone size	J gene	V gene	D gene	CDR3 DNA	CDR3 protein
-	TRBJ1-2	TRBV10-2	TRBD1	TGCGCCAGCAGTGGAGGGACAGGGAATGGCTACACCTTC	CASSGGTGNGYTF
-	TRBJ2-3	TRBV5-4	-	TGTGCCAGCAGCTTGACCGGGGCAGATACGCAGTATTTT	CASSLTGADTQYF
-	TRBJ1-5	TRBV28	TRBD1	TGTGCCAGCAACCCAACAGGGGTCTTACAGTACCAGCATTTT	CASNPTGVLQYQHF
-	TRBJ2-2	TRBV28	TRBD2	TGTGCCGCTGGCGGGGGGGCCGGCGGGGAGCTGTTTTTT	CAAGGGAGGELFF
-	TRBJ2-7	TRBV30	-	TGTGCCTACTCGACAGGTGATTCCTACGAGCAGTACTTC	CAYSTGDSYEQYF
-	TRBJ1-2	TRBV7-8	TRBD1	TGTGCCAGCAGCTTAGCGGGACAGGGCTACTATGGCTACACCTTC	CASSLAGQGYYGYTF
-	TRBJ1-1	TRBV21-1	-	TGTGCCAGCAGCAATGGGACAGGGGCAACGACTGAAGCTTTCTTT	CASSNGTGATTEAFF
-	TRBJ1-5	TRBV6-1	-	TGTGCCAGCCGGTTTTATACCGGGACTAATCAGCCCCAGCATTTT	CASRFYTGTNQPQHF
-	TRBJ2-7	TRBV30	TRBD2	TGTGCCTGGACTTTAGGCGGGGGCTCCTACGAGCAGTACTTC	CAWTLGGGSYEQYF
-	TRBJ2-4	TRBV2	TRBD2	TGTGCCAGCAGTCCAACTAGCGGGGGGACTAAAAACATTCAGTACTTC	CASSPTSGGTKNIQYF
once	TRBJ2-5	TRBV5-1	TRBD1	TGCGCCAGCACCAGGGGGCTCGGGACCCAGTACTTC	CASTRGLGTQYF
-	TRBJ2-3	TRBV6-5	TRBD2	TGTGCCAGCAGACGGACTAGCGGGGGCACAGATACGCAGTATTTT	CASRRTSGGTDTQYF
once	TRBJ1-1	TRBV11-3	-	TGTGCCAGCAGCTTCACGGGGAACACTGAAGCTTTCTTT	CASSFTGNTEAFF
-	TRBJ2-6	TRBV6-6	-	TGTGCCAGCAGTCGACTTAGCTCTGGGGCCAACGTCCTGACTTTC	CASSRLSSGANVLTF
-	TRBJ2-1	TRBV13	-	TGTGCCAGCAGCTTCTTCGGGCGGGCTTCCTACAATGAGCAGTTCTTC	CASSFFGRASYNEQFF
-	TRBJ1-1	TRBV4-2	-	TGTGCCAGCAGCCAACTGACAGCTCCTGAAGCTTTCTTT	CASSQLTAPEAFF
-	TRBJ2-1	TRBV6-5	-	TGTGCCAGCACCCAACAGGGAACTGAGCAGTTCTTC	CASTQQGTEQFF
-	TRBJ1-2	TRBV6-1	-	TGTGCCAGCAGTGATTGGTCGGTTGGCTACACCTTC	CASSDWSVGYTF
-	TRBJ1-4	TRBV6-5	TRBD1	TGTGCCAGCACTGGGACAGGGGGCGGAAAACTGTTTTTT	CASTGTGGGKLFF
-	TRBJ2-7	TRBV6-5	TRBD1	TGTGCCAGCAGTCCCCGGGACAGAGGCTACGAGCAGTACTTC	CASSPRDRGYEQYF
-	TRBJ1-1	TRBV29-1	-	TGCAGCGTTTCCCCCCCTTATCAGTCCACTGAAGCTTTCTTT	CSVSPPYQSTEAFF
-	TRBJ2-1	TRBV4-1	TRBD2	TGCGCCAGCAGCCAAGATAGGGCGGGAGGGTTCGGCGAGCAGTTCTTC	CASSQDRAGGFGEQFF
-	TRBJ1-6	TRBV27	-	TGTGCCAGCAGGCGGGTTTGTCATAATTCGCCCCTCCACTTT	CASRRVCHNSPLHF
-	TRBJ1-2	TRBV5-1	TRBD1	TGCGCCAGCAGGTCCATCCGGGACAGGGGGCGTATCGACTATGGCTACACCTTC	CASRSIRDRGRIDYGYTF
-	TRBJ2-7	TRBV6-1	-	TGTGCCAGCAGTGACCGGATAGCGCCTCCCCCCTACGAGCAGTACTTC	CASSDRIAPPPYEQYF
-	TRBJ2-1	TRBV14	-	TGTGCCAGCAGCCAAGTTTGGGGGGAAACCAATGAGCAGTTCTTC	CASSQVWGETNEQFF
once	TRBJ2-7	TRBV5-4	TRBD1	TGTGCCAGCAGCCCTACAGGGGGCCTCTCCTACGAGCAGTACTTC	CASSPTGGLSYEQYF
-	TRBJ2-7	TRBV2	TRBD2	TGTGCCAGCAGGGGGGGACTAGCGGATGACTACGAGCAGTACTTC	CASRGGLADDYEQYF
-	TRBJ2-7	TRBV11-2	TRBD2	TGTGCCAGCAGCTCTAGGGGGGCTGCGGGAGGTTACGAGCAGTACTTC	CASSSRGAAGGYEQYF
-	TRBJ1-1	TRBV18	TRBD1	TGTGCCAGCTCACCACTCGACAGGGACACTGAAGCTTTCTTT	CASSPLDRDTEAFF
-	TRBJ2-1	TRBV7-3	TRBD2	TGTGCCAGCAGCGGCGGGGGGGCTTACAATGAGCAGTTCTTC	CASSGGGAYNEQFF
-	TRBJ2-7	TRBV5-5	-	TGTGCCAGCAGCTTGCGGGTGGCCAACGAGCAGTACTTC	CASSLRVANEQYF
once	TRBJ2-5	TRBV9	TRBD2	TGTGCCAGCAGCGCTAGGACTAGCGGCAAAGAGACCCAGTACTTC	CASSARTSGKETQYF
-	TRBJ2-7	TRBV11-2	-	TGTGCCAGCAGCTTAGAAGGCTCAGGGGCCGCAACCTACGAGCAGTACTTC	CASSLEGSGAATYEQYF
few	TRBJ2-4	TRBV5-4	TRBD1	TGTGCCAGCAGCTTTGGTCCCGAGACAGGGATACTAAACATTCAGTACTTC	CASSFGPETGILNIQYF
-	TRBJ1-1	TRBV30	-	TGTGCCTGGAGTGAAATCTACACTGAAGCTTTCTTT	CAWSEIYTEAFF
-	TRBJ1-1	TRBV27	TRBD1	TGTGCCAGCCGCGGGACAGGAGACACTGAAGCTTTCTTT	CASRGTGDTEAFF
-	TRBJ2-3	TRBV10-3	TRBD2	TGTGCCATCAGCTTAGCGGGGGCCCGCACAGATACGCAGTATTTT	CAISLAGARTDTQYF
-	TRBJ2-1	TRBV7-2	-	TGTGCCAGCAGCTTAAAGCGGCACAATGAGCAGTTCTTC	CASSLKRHNEQFF
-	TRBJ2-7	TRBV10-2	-	TGCGCCAGCAGTGATTCCCACTACGAGCAGTACTTC	CASSDSHYEQYF
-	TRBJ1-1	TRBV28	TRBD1	TGTGCCAGCAGGGACAGGCTGAACACTGAAGCTTTCTTT	CASRDRLNTEAFF
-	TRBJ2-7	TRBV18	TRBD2	TGTGCCAGCTCAAGGACTAGCTTAGACGAGCAGTACTTC	CASSRTSLDEQYF
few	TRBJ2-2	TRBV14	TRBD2	TGTGCCAGCAGCCAAGTTGGCGGGGGAAACACCGGGGAGCTGTTTTTT	CASSQVGGGNTGELFF
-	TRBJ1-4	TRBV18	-	TGTGCCAGCTCACCGGGCGCAACTAATGAAAAACTGTTTTTT	CASSPGATNEKLFF
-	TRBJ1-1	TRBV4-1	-	TGCGCCAGCAGCCAACCATTCCAGACAGTTTATGGCACTGAAGCTTTCTTT	CASSQPFQTVYGTEAFF
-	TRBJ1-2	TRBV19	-	TGTGCCAGTACCCCGGGGGGGGCCGGGGCTAACTATGGCTACACCTTC	CASTPGGAGANYGYTF
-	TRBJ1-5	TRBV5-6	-	TGTGCCAGCAGCTCAGACGGAGATCAGCCCCAGCATTTT	CASSSDGDQPQHF
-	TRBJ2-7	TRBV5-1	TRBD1	TGCGCCAGCAGCTCGGGACAGGGGAACGAGCAGTACTTC	CASSSGQGNEQYF
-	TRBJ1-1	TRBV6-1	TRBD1	TGTGCCAGCAGTGAGGACAGGGCTTACACTGAAGCTTTCTTT	CASSEDRAYTEAFF
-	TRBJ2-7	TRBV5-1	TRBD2	TGCGCCAGCAGCTCCCGACTAGCGGGGCCCGAGGAGGTCGCGGTGCAGTACTTC	CASSSRLAGPEEVAVQYF
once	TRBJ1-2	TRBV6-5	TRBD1	TGTGCCAGCTCGATGGGACAGGTCTATGGCTACACCTTC	CASSMGQVYGYTF
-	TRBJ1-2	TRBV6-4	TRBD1	TGTGCCAGCAGTGAGGGCCCCGGGACAGGGGATGGCTACACCTTC	CASSEGPGTGDGYTF
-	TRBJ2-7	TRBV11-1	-	TGTGCCAGCAGCTTGCATGAACAGAGCTACGAGCAGTACTTC	CASSLHEQSYEQYF
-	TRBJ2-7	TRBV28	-	TGTGCCAGCAGTCCGGGGGAATCGGGCTACGAGCAGTACTTC	CASSPGESGYEQYF
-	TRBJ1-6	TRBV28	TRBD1	TGTGCCAGCAGTTCTCCCCAGGGGACAGTGGTCCACTTT	CASSSPQGTVVHF
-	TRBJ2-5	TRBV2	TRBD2	TGTGCCAGCGAAAGGGAGGGAAGGGTGGGAGAGACCCAGTACTTC	CASEREGRVGETQYF
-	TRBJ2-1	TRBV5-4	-	TGTGCCAGCAGCTTGGCAGGGGTTGAGCAGTTCTTC	CASSLAGVEQFF
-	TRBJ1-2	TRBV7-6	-	TGTGCCAGCAGCTTAGTCGCAGGCAGAGCTAACTATGGCTACACCTTC	CASSLVAGRANYGYTF
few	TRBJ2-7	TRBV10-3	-	TGTGCCATCAGTGTGGCCCGGAGGTCCTACGAGCAGTACTTC	CAISVARRSYEQYF